This T cell receptor (beta chain) was sequenced for a study of spatial heterogeneity in lung cancer. Whole-study results and caveats: Ubiquitous expanded tumor TCRs were seen in blood more at resection than at follow-up.

This clonotype was seen at least ten times. Antigen: not known. Per the germline V gene, CDR1 is DFQATT and CDR2 is SNEGSKA (reference sequence). Trimming shortened V by 3 bases and J by 2 bases, and 7 bases separated the two germline ends. This CDR3 has 12 amino acids. TCR cDNA molecules each carried a unique molecular identifier. TCRdb recomputed calls from the 5' RACE reads with MiXCR, one row per CDR3 protein. The repertoire includes about 43,000 distinct CDR3 sequences, under 25% of them detected once, and under 8% sits in the top ten. Time point noted: blood at routine non-recurrence follow-up after resection. Whole RNA came from tumor, nontumor lung or frozen PBMC and was sequenced without being sorted.

The receptor was isolated from a female donor with early-stage non-small cell lung cancer. This chain joins TRBV20-1 and TRBJ2-5; D not certain. Source: PBMCs, taken at follow-up. The CDR3 sequence is CSARSQQETQYF. As DNA, the CDR3 is TGCAGTGCTAGGTCGCAACAAGAGACCCAGTACTTC.